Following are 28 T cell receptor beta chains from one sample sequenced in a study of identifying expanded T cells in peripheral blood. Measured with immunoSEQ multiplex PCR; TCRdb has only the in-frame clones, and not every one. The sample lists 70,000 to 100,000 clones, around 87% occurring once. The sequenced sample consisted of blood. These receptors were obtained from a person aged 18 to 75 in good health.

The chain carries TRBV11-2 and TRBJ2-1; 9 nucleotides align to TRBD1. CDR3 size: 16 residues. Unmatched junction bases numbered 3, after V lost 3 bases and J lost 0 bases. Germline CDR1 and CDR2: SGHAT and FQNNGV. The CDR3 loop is CASSFQTGGSYNEQFF. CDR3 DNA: TGTGCCAGCAGCTTCCAGACAGGGGGCTCCTACAATGAGCAGTTCTTC.

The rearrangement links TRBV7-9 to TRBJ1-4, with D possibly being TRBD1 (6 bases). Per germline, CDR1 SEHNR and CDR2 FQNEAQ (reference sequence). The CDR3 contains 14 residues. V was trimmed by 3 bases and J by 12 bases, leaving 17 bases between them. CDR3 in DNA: TGTGCCAGCAGCTTGGACAGTCGGGACTGGGAACTGTTTTTT. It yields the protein CASSLDSRDWELFF.

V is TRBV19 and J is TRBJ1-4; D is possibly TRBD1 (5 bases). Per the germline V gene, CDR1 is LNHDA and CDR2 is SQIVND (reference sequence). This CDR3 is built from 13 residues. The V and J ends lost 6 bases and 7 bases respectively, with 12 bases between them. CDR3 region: CASSDAGGEKLFF. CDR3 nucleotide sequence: TGTGCCAGTAGCGACGCGGGGGGTGAAAAACTGTTTTTT.

CDR3 in amino acids: CASTPRDRGSQYGYTF. In DNA, the CDR3 is TGTGCCAGCACCCCCCGGGACAGGGGTTCCCAATATGGCTACACCTTC. The chain couples TRBV11-2 to TRBJ1-2, with TRBD1 matching over 10 bases. CDR1 is SGHAT and CDR2 is FQNNGV in the germline V gene. The V gene end was trimmed by 7 bases and the J gene end by 5 bases; junction bases not matched to a gene: 13. The CDR3 length is 16 residues.

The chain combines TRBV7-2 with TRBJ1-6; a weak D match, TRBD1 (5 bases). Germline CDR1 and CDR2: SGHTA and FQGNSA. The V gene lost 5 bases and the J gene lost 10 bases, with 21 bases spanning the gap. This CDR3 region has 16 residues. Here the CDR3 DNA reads TGTGCCAGCAGCCCCAAGGTCGGGGCGGCCTTATCACCCCTCCACTTT. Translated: CASSPKVGAALSPLHF.

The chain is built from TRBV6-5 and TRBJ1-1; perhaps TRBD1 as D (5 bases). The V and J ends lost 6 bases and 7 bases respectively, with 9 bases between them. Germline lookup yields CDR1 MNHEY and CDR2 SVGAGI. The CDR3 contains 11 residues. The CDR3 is CASSLGGEAFF. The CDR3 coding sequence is TGTGCCAGCAGCTTGGGGGGTGAAGCTTTCTTT.

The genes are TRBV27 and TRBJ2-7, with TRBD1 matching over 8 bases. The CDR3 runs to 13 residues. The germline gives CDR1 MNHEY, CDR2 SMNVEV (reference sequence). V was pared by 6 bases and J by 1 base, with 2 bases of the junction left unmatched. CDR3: CASRRQGSYEQYF. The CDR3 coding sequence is TGTGCCAGCAGACGACAGGGGTCCTACGAGCAGTACTTC.

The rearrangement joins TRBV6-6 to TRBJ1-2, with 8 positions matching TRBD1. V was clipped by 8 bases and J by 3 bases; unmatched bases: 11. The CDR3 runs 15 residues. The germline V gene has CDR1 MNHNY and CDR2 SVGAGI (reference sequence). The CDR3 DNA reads TGTGCCAGCGAGTTACGCAGGGGGCGCCACTATGGCTACACCTTC. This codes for CASELRRGRHYGYTF.

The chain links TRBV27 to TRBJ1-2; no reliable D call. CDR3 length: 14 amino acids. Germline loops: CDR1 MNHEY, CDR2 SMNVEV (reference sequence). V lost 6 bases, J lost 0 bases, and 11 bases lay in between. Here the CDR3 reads CASRLDGANYGYTF. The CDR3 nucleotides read TGTGCCAGCAGATTGGACGGGGCTAACTATGGCTACACCTTC.

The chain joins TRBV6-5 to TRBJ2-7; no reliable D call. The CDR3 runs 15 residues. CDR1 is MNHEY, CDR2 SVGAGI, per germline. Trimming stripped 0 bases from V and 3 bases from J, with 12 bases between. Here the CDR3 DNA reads TGTGCCAGCAGTTACTCGAGGTACATTTTCTACGAGCAGTACTTC. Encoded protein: CASSYSRYIFYEQYF.

The CDR3 region is CASSYQETQYF. CDR3 nucleotides: TGTGCCAGCAGCTACCAAGAGACCCAGTACTTC. The chain uses TRBV7-9 and TRBJ2-5; D is unclear. CDR1 SEHNR and CDR2 FQNEAQ come from the germline V gene (reference sequence). The CDR3 is 11 residues long. With 4 bases removed from V and 0 bases from J, the gap between germline ends came to 0 bases.

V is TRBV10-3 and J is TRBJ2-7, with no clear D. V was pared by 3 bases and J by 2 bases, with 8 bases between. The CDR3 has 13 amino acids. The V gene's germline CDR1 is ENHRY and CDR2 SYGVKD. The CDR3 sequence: CAISDVDAYEQYF. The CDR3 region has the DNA TGTGCCATCAGTGACGTTGACGCCTACGAGCAGTACTTC.

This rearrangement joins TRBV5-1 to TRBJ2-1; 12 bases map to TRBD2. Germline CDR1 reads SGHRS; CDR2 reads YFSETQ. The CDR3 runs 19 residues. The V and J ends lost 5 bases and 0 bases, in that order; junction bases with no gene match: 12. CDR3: CASRFSLAGGPTSYNEQFF. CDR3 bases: TGCGCCAGCAGGTTTTCACTAGCGGGGGGTCCGACCTCCTACAATGAGCAGTTCTTC.

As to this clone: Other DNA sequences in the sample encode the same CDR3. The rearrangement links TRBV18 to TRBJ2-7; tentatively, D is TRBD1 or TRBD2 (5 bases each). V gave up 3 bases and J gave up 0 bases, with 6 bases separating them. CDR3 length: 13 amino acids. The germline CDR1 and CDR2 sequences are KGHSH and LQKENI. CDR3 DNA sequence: TGTGCCAGCTCACCTGGGGGCTCCTACGAGCAGTACTTC. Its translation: CASSPGGSYEQYF.

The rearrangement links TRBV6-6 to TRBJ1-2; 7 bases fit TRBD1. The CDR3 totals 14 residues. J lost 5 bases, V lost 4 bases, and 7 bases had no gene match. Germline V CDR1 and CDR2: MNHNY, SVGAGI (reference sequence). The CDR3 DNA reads TGTGCCAGCAGTTCCGCTACAGGGGAATATGGCTACACCTTC. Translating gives CASSSATGEYGYTF.

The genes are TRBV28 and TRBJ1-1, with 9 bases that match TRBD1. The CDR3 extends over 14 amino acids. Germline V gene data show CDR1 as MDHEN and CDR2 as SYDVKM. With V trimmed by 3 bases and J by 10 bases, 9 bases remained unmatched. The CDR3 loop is CASSFASMDRGAFF. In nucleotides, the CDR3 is TGTGCCAGCAGTTTCGCCAGCATGGACAGGGGAGCTTTCTTT.

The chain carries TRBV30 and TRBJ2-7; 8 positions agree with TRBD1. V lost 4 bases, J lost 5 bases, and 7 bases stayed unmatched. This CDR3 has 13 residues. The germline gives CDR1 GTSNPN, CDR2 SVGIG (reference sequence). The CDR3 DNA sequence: TGTGCCTGGAATGTTGACAGGGGCGACGAGCAGTACTTC. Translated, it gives CAWNVDRGDEQYF. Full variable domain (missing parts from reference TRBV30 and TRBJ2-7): SQTIHQWPATLVQPVGSPLSLECTVEGTSNPNLYWYRQAAGRGLQLLFYSVGIGQISSEVPQNLSASRPQDRQFILSSKKLLLSDSGFYLCAWNVDRGDEQYFGPGTRLTVT.

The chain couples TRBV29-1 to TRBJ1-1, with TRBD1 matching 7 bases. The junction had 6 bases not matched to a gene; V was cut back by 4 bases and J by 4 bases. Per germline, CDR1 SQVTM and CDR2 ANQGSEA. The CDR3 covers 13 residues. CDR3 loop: CSVVRGQGTEAFF. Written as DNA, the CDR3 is TGCAGCGTTGTAAGGGGGCAAGGCACTGAAGCTTTCTTT.

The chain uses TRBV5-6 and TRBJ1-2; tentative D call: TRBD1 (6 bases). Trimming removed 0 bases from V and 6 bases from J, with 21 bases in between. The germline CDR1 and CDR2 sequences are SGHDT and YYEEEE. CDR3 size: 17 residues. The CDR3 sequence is CASSLAGGGRGQDGYTF. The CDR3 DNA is TGTGCCAGCAGCTTGGCGGGCGGGGGCAGGGGTCAGGATGGCTACACCTTC.

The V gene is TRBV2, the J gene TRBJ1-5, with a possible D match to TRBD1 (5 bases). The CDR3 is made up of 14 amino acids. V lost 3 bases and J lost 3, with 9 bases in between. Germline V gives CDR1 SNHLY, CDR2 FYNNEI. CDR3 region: CASSDGTPNQPQHF. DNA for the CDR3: TGTGCCAGCAGTGACGGGACTCCCAATCAGCCCCAGCATTTT. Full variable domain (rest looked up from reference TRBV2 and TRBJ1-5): EPEVTQTPSHQVTQMGQEVILRCVPISNHLYFYWYRQILGQKVEFLVSFYNNEISEKSEIFDDQFSVERPDGSNFTLKIRSTKLEDSAMYFCASSDGTPNQPQHFGDGTRLSIL.

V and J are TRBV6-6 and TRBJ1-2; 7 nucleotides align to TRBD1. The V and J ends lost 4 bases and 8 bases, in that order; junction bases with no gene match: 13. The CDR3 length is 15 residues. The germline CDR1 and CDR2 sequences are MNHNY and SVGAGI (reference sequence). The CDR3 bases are TGTGCCAGCAGTTTCACGACAGGGAAGTTCTTCGGCTACACCTTC. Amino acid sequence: CASSFTTGKFFGYTF.

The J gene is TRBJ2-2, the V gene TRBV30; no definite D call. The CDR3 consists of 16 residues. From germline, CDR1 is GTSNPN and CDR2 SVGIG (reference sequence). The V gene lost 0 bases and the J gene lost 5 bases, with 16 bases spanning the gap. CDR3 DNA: TGTGCCTGGAGTGTACGCAGCTACTTAGGAACCGGGGAGCTGTTTTTT. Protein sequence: CAWSVRSYLGTGELFF.

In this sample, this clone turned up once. The DNA for the CDR3 is TGTGCCTCCTCCATGGGGACAGGGGGCACTGAAGCTTTCTTT. Translated, it gives CASSMGTGGTEAFF. The V and J genes are TRBV6-5 and TRBJ1-1; 11 positions agree with TRBD1. The V and J ends lost 11 bases and 4 bases, in that order; junction bases with no gene match: 9. Germline-derived CDR1 and CDR2 are MNHEY and SVGAGI. The CDR3 consists of 14 residues.

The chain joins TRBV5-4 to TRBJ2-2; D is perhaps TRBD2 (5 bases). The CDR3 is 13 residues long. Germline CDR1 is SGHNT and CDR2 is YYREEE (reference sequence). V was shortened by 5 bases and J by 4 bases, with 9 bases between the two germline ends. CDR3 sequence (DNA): TGTGCCAGCAGATCACTAGGCACCGGGGAGCTGTTTTTT. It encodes CASRSLGTGELFF.

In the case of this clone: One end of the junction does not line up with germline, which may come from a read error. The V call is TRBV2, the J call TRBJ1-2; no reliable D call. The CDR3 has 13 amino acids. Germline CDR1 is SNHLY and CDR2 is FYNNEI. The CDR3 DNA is TGTGCCAGCAGTGTGAGGGCAGGTAATGGCCACACCTTC. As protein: CASSVRAGNGHTF.

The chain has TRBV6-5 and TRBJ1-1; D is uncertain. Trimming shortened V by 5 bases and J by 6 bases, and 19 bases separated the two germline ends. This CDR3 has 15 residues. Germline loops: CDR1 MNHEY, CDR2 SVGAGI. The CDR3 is CASSPQELSNAEAFF. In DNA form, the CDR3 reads TGTGCCAGCAGTCCGCAAGAGTTATCAAACGCTGAAGCTTTCTTT.

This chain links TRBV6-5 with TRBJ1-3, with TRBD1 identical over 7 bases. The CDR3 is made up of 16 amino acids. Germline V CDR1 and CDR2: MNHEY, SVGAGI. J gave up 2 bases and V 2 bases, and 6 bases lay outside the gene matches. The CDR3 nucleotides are TGTGCCAGCAGTTACGACAGGGAGGGAGCTGGAAACACCATATATTTT. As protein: CASSYDREGAGNTIYF.

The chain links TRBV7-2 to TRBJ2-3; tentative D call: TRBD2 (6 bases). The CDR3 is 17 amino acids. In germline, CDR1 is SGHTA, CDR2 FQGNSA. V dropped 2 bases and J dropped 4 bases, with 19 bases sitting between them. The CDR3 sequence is CASSLLPRLGRADTQYF. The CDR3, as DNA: TGTGCCAGCAGCTTACTCCCGCGACTAGGCCGCGCAGATACGCAGTATTTT. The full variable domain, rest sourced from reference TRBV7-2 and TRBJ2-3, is GAGVSQSPSNKVTEKGKDVELRCDPISGHTALYWYRQSLGQGLEFLIYFQGNSAPDKSGLPSDRFSAERTGGSVSTLTIQRTQQEDSAVYLCASSLLPRLGRADTQYFGPGTRLTVL.